This TCR beta chain comes out of a study of T-cell memory formation after mild COVID-19. This clonotype showed up just a few times. The antigen is undetermined. General study points: Cross-reactive memory seemingly joined, as some responding clones were found in pre-infection memory. Clones that contracted from day 15 to 85 had balanced CD4/CD8; later expanders were CD4+ biased. In second-wave clones peaking day 37, SARS-CoV-2 specificity remained unconfirmed.

After 5'RACE with constant-segment primers, TCR alpha and TCR beta cDNA libraries carrying sample barcodes and UMIs were obtained. TCRdb re-called the 5' RACE reads with MiXCR, one entry per CDR3 protein. The table has some 68,000 distinct CDR3 sequences, over 15% seen once; the top ten hold 25% to 35%. Germline CDR1 reads SEHNR; CDR2 reads FQNEAQ (reference sequence). The CDR3 is 15 residues long. With 1 base removed from V and 5 bases from J, the gap between germline ends came to 12 bases. The V gene is TRBV7-9, the J gene TRBJ1-5; D uncertain. Source material: PBMCs or a T cell subset sorted from them (not recorded which). The TCR comes from an adult woman who had mild COVID-19 (a few samples of this study predate the infection). Cell type and time point are not known. For the CDR3, the DNA is TGTGCCAGCAGCTTAGGTTCACGGAAAGATCAGCCCCAGCATTTT. Its protein product is CASSLGSRKDQPQHF.